The sequence of this T cell receptor (beta chain) was determined in a study of T cell responses to AZD1222 COVID-19 vaccine. Sequencing was performed with immunoSEQ multiplex PCR; in TCRdb, only in-frame clones are kept and a portion is missing. The top ten hold roughly 25% of the sample, which has 70,000 or so clones, roughly 83% seen once. Broader study findings: Vaccine-related CD4 TCRs covered spike, predominating at 160-218 and 743-854. In a largely white British group with more females than males, clonal diversity was possibly underestimated. Sampling captured repertoires only after the peak T cell response.

Germline V gene data show CDR1 as MRHNA and CDR2 as SNTAGT. J was trimmed by 7 bases and V by 5 bases; bases with no gene match: 7. This CDR3 spans 15 amino acids. Samples with a second dose at about 4 or about 12 weeks were pooled together. The sample holds one count of this clone. Its antigen is unidentified. The sample here was peripheral blood, taken 28 days after the second AZD1222 dose. The gene calls are TRBV6-4 and TRBJ1-6, with 8 nucleotides matching TRBD1. This sequence was found in an adult who received the AZD1222 COVID-19 vaccine. The CDR3 DNA reads as TGTGCCAGCAGTCCGGACAGGGCGGGCAATTCACCCCTCCACTTT. This codes for CASSPDRAGNSPLHF.